The next 18 T cell receptor beta chains were all read from a single sample in a study of identical twins. TCRdb re-called the 5' RACE reads through MiXCR, storing one row per CDR3 protein. The sample comprises under 300,000 distinct CDR3 sequences, over 5.5% of which are singletons, and 13% to 15% rests with the top ten. These sequences were also reported in another study, on T cells expressing NK-cell markers.

Specimen: CD8+ T cells sorted from blood. These receptors originate from a woman between 18 and 29 years old in good health.

The chain employs TRBV2 and TRBJ2-3; D remains ambiguous. V shed 10 bases and J shed 2 bases, with 13 bases lying between them. The CDR3 sequence is 13 residues long. Germline CDR1 SNHLY, CDR2 FYNNEI. CDR3 region: CATPPLVTDTQYF. Written as DNA, the CDR3 is TGTGCCACCCCTCCCCTAGTCACAGATACGCAGTATTTT.

V usage is TRBV6-2 or TRBV6-3 and J usage is TRBJ2-7; TRBD2 matches at 9 bases. Germline values: CDR1 MNHEY, CDR2 SVGEGT. Trimming at V came to 5 bases and at J to 2 bases, leaving 4 bases not matched to a gene. CDR3 length equals 14 residues. This chain's CDR3 is CASSSSGRAYEQYF. CDR3 bases: TGTGCCAGCAGTAGTAGCGGGAGAGCCTACGAGCAGTACTTC.

DNA of the CDR3: TGTGCCAGCAGTGGCGCAGGGGTGAACACTGAAGCTTTCTTT. Translated, it gives CASSGAGVNTEAFF. This chain uses TRBV27 with TRBJ1-1; D perhaps matches TRBD1 (6 bases). The CDR3 covers 14 residues. Trimming stripped 5 bases from V and 0 bases from J, with 10 bases between. Germline V lookup: CDR1 MNHEY, CDR2 SMNVEV (reference sequence).

This clonotype was found a few times. The chain has TRBV7-3 and TRBJ1-3; TRBD1 is a possible D gene (5 bases). The germline V gene encodes CDR1 SGHTA and CDR2 FQGTGA. The CDR3 runs 15 residues. V was cut by 3 bases and J by 2 bases, with 11 bases left in between. DNA for the CDR3: TGTGCCAGCAGCTTTAATACAGGAGCTGGAAACACCATATATTTT. It codes for CASSFNTGAGNTIYF.

The table lists this clonotype with a few counts. The J gene is TRBJ2-3, the V gene TRBV9, with a tentative D call TRBD2 (6 bases). CDR1 SGDLS and CDR2 YYNGEE come from the germline V gene. V lost 0 bases and J lost 3, with 11 bases in between. The CDR3 runs 15 residues. Here the CDR3 reads CASSVGLAVTDTQYF. The CDR3 coding sequence is TGTGCCAGCAGCGTAGGTTTAGCGGTAACAGATACGCAGTATTTT. Supplemented by reference TRBV9 and TRBJ2-3, the full variable domain reads DSGVTQTPKHLITATGQRVTLRCSPRSGDLSVYWYQQSLDQGLQFLIQYYNGEERAKGNILERFSAQQFPDLHSELNLSSLELGDSALYFCASSVGLAVTDTQYFGPGTRLTVL.

At least ten counts were recorded for this clonotype. This chain joins TRBV19 and TRBJ2-7, with 8 bases aligning to TRBD1. CDR3 size: 17 residues. The junction had 12 bases not matched to a gene; V was cut back by 5 bases and J by 0 bases. Germline CDR1 is LNHDA and CDR2 is SQIVND (reference sequence). DNA for the CDR3: TGTGCCAGTAGTCCCACCGTTACGACAGGGGACTCCTACGAGCAGTACTTC. This encodes CASSPTVTTGDSYEQYF.

This clonotype was picked up many times. CDR3 coding DNA: TGTGCCAGCAGCTTTACAGGGCCCTTGAACAATGAGCAGTTCTTC. It encodes CASSFTGPLNNEQFF. This chain links TRBV11-2 with TRBJ2-1; D possibly corresponds to TRBD1 (6 bases). The CDR3 length is 15 residues. Germline CDR1 reads SGHAT; CDR2 reads FQNNGV. Trimming removed 3 bases from V and 5 bases from J, with 14 bases in between.

This clonotype showed up many times. The chain employs TRBV12-3 or TRBV12-4 and TRBJ2-1, with D uncertain. The CDR3 is made up of 11 amino acids. V was clipped by 7 bases and J by 10 bases, with 11 bases between them. This CDR3 is CASTSQGEQFF. In DNA, the CDR3 is TGTGCCAGCACCTCCCAAGGAGAGCAGTTCTTC.

This clonotype has a handful of counts. CDR3 bases: TGCGCCAGCAGGGCTCATCAGGGGAATGAGCAGTTCTTC. Translated, it gives CASRAHQGNEQFF. The chain combines TRBV10-1 with TRBJ2-1; possible D gene TRBD1, 6 bases. Looked up from germline, CDR1 is WNHNN and CDR2 is SYGVQD (reference sequence). Trimming took 6 bases from V and 7 from J, leaving 13 bases between them. The CDR3 is 13 residues long.

This clonotype came up a few times. The rearrangement links TRBV27 to TRBJ1-1; D not resolved. Trimming took 6 bases from V and 7 from J, leaving 12 bases between them. Germline V gene sequence: CDR1 MNHEY, CDR2 SMNVEV (reference sequence). The CDR3 covers 12 residues. CDR3 protein: CASRRADFEAFF. The CDR3 region has the DNA TGTGCCAGCAGGCGCGCCGATTTTGAAGCTTTCTTT.

This clonotype was detected many times. Written as DNA, the CDR3 is TGCGCCAGCAGCCACTCTCTAGCGGGAGGTAGAGATACGCAGTATTTT. Translated, it gives CASSHSLAGGRDTQYF. The genes are TRBV4-3 and TRBJ2-3; 11 bases map to TRBD2. The CDR3 length is 16 residues. V lost 3 bases and J lost 5; bases outside the gene matches: 7. Germline assignment: CDR1 LGHNA and CDR2 YSLEER.

This clonotype appeared a few times. The chain links TRBV2 to TRBJ2-7; D is uncertain. In germline, CDR1 is SNHLY, CDR2 FYNNEI. The CDR3 loop spans 12 amino acids. Trimming removed 6 bases at V and 4 bases at J, with 10 bases between. This CDR3 is CASRPGPYEQYF. In DNA form, the CDR3 reads TGTGCCAGCAGACCCGGACCTTACGAGCAGTACTTC.

The chain combines TRBV6-5 with TRBJ2-3; D unresolved. This CDR3 has 13 residues. V was clipped by 4 bases and J by 2 bases, with 7 bases between them. Germline V gene sequence: CDR1 MNHEY, CDR2 SVGAGI. This CDR3 is CASSFKFTDTQYF. The CDR3 coding sequence is TGTGCCAGCAGTTTTAAGTTCACAGATACGCAGTATTTT.

The chain uses TRBV9 and TRBJ2-7; maybe TRBD2 (5 bases). The CDR3 is 14 residues long. Trimming stripped 2 bases from V and 2 bases from J, with 11 bases between. Germline CDR1 reads SGDLS; CDR2 reads YYNGEE. CDR3 amino acids: CASSVALAAYEQYF. The CDR3 DNA reads as TGTGCCAGCAGCGTGGCCCTAGCCGCCTACGAGCAGTACTTC.

This clonotype was observed a few times. This chain links TRBV7-9 with TRBJ1-1; D remains ambiguous. The germline CDR1 and CDR2 sequences are SEHNR and FQNEAQ (reference sequence). V shed 6 bases and J shed 2 bases, with 13 bases lying between them. The CDR3 loop spans 14 amino acids. CDR3: CASRAPFTNTEAFF. The CDR3 region has the DNA TGTGCCAGCAGGGCGCCTTTTACCAACACTGAAGCTTTCTTT.

This chain joins TRBV18 and TRBJ2-1; TRBD2 might be the D (5 bases). The CDR3 covers 12 residues. V gave up 1 base and J gave up 10 bases, with 8 bases separating them. Per germline, CDR1 KGHSH and CDR2 LQKENI. The CDR3 protein is CASSPRGPEQFF. CDR3 DNA sequence: TGTGCCAGCTCACCACGCGGGCCCGAGCAGTTCTTC.

This clonotype was recorded many times. The chain uses TRBV5-1 and TRBJ1-2; TRBD1 might be the D (6 bases). Trimming pared 4 bases from V and 4 bases from J, leaving 20 bases between. Per germline, CDR1 SGHRS and CDR2 YFSETQ. This CDR3 is 16 amino acids long. CDR3 protein: CASSGALGGIGYGYTF. The DNA for the CDR3 is TGCGCCAGCAGCGGGGCCCTTGGGGGCATAGGCTATGGCTACACCTTC.

CDR3 sequence: CASSVARLAVNTGELFF. DNA of the CDR3: TGTGCCAGCAGCGTAGCTCGCCTAGCGGTGAACACCGGGGAGCTGTTTTTT. The V gene is TRBV9, the J gene TRBJ2-2, with 7 bases lining up with TRBD2. Germline CDR1 SGDLS, CDR2 YYNGEE. The CDR3 loop spans 17 amino acids. The J segment lost 1 base and the V segment lost 0 bases, leaving 6 bases of the junction unmatched.